Presented here are 23 T cell receptor beta chains from one specimen sequenced in a study of shared clonotypes between healthy human individuals. CD45RO-negative, CCR7-positively selected cells formed the naive CD8 fraction, excluding terminally differentiated effector memory CD45RA+ cells. The data were produced by immunoSEQ multiplex PCR, yet TCRdb's version contains in-frame clones alone and is incomplete. Counted here are almost 700,000 clones, roughly nine tenths occurring once; the ten biggest clones make up approximately 24%. Material: naive CD8+ T cells sorted from blood. All receptors derive from a man younger than 40 in good health.

The chain employs TRBV5-6 and TRBJ2-7; 9 bases fit TRBD2. Per germline, CDR1 SGHDT and CDR2 YYEEEE. The V segment lost 4 bases and the J segment 3 bases; nucleotides outside the gene matches: 11. CDR3 length: 16 amino acids. The CDR3 loop is CASSGRRLADYYEQYF. CDR3 nucleotides: TGTGCCAGCAGCGGACGAAGACTAGCGGACTACTACGAGCAGTACTTC. Together with reference TRBV5-6 and TRBJ2-7, the CDR3 gives the full variable domain: DAGVTQSPTHLIKTRGQQVTLRCSPKSGHDTVSWYQQALGQGPQFIFQYYEEEERQRGNFPDRFSGHQFPNYSSELNVNALLLGDSALYLCASSGRRLADYYEQYFGPGTRLTVT.

The chain uses TRBV5-1 and TRBJ2-5; D not resolved. V was pared by 1 base and J by 5 bases, with 6 bases between. In germline, CDR1 is SGHRS, CDR2 YFSETQ. CDR3 length equals 12 residues. This CDR3 reads CASSLYGETQYF. In nucleotides, the CDR3 is TGCGCCAGCAGCTTGTATGGGGAGACCCAGTACTTC.

This clone was recorded once. This sequence joins TRBV6-1 and TRBJ2-1, with TRBD2 matching over 11 bases. In germline, CDR1 is MNHNS, CDR2 SASEGT. The CDR3 consists of 15 residues. V shed 6 bases and J 6 bases; nucleotides not matched to a gene: 7. The chain's CDR3 is CASSRTSGSGNEQFF. The CDR3 region has the DNA TGTGCCAGCAGCAGGACTAGCGGGTCTGGCAATGAGCAGTTCTTC.

The V call is TRBV9, the J call TRBJ2-2; a weak D match, TRBD1 (6 bases). The CDR3 is made up of 12 amino acids. Germline V lookup: CDR1 SGDLS, CDR2 YYNGEE. Between the trimmed V and J ends, which lost 4 bases and 7 bases, there was a span of 8 bases. This CDR3 is CASSPGVGELFF. The DNA of the CDR3 is TGTGCCAGCAGCCCAGGGGTCGGGGAGCTGTTTTTT.

The V call is TRBV7-7, the J call TRBJ2-5, with D uncertain. The CDR3 is 13 amino acids. Per the germline V gene, CDR1 is SSHAT and CDR2 is FNYEAQ (reference sequence). The V end lost 2 bases, the J end lost 2 bases, and 6 bases lay between the germline ends. This chain's CDR3 is CASSLTLQETQYF. CDR3 sequence (DNA): TGTGCCAGCAGCTTAACGCTTCAAGAGACCCAGTACTTC. The full variable domain, with the rest looked up from reference TRBV7-7 and TRBJ2-5, is GAGVSQSPRYKVTKRGQDVTLRCDPISSHATLYWYQQALGQGPEFLTYFNYEAQPDKSGLPSDRFSAERPEGSISTLTIQRTEQRDSAMYRCASSLTLQETQYFGPGTRLLVL.

The chain couples TRBV9 to TRBJ2-1, with TRBD2 identical over 14 bases. Germline V lookup: CDR1 SGDLS, CDR2 YYNGEE. CDR3 length: 16 amino acids. V lost 0 bases to trimming and J lost 7 bases; unmatched junction nucleotides: 3. CDR3 residues: CASSVVGTSGRNEQFF. The CDR3 bases are TGTGCCAGCAGCGTAGTGGGGACTAGCGGGAGAAATGAGCAGTTCTTC. The entire variable domain, with the rest obtained from reference TRBV9 and TRBJ2-1, is as follows: DSGVTQTPKHLITATGQRVTLRCSPRSGDLSVYWYQQSLDQGLQFLIQYYNGEERAKGNILERFSAQQFPDLHSELNLSSLELGDSALYFCASSVVGTSGRNEQFFGPGTRLTVL.

The chain is built from TRBV7-6 and TRBJ2-1; no definite D call. Germline CDR1 and CDR2: SGHVS and FNYEAQ. Deletions cut 5 bases from V and 8 bases from J, with 16 bases between. CDR3 size: 14 residues. Here the CDR3 DNA reads TGTGCCAGCAGCCAGACTCCGCTGATCGATGAGCAGTTCTTC. Its protein product is CASSQTPLIDEQFF.

The V gene is TRBV9, the J gene TRBJ2-7; no definite D call. The V gene lost 4 bases and the J gene lost 2 bases, with 10 bases spanning the gap. The CDR3 loop spans 13 amino acids. Germline V gene data show CDR1 as SGDLS and CDR2 as YYNGEE. The CDR3 sequence is CASSPHAAYEQYF. The CDR3 DNA reads as TGTGCCAGCAGCCCCCACGCAGCCTACGAGCAGTACTTC.

This clone turned up a few times. The genes are TRBV2 and TRBJ2-7; no reliable D call. Germline-derived CDR1 and CDR2 are SNHLY and FYNNEI. Trimming pared 7 bases from V and 3 bases from J, leaving 10 bases between. The CDR3 is 12 amino acids. CDR3 in DNA: TGTGCCAGCATCACGAAACACTACGAGCAGTACTTC. Its translation: CASITKHYEQYF.

This chain connects TRBV27 to TRBJ1-4; D is ambiguous. The V gene's germline CDR1 is MNHEY and CDR2 SMNVEV (reference sequence). Trimming shortened V by 6 bases and J by 8 bases, and 7 bases separated the two germline ends. The CDR3 is made up of 11 amino acids. The CDR3 sequence: CASSYGEKLFF. In DNA form, the CDR3 reads TGTGCCAGCAGCTACGGAGAAAAACTGTTTTTT.

The chain carries TRBV27 and TRBJ2-7; 7 nucleotides align to TRBD1. The V segment lost 0 bases and the J segment 3 bases; nucleotides outside the gene matches: 11. Per the germline V gene, CDR1 is MNHEY and CDR2 is SMNVEV (reference sequence). The CDR3 has 17 residues. CDR3: CASSLSGQPDPYYEQYF. The CDR3, as DNA: TGTGCCAGCAGTTTATCGGGACAGCCAGACCCATACTACGAGCAGTACTTC.

The chain recombines TRBV19 with TRBJ2-4; weak D call: TRBD2 (6 bases). Germline-derived CDR1 and CDR2 are LNHDA and SQIVND (reference sequence). Trimming took off 3 bases at V and 0 bases at J, with 9 bases between the two ends. The length of the CDR3 is 15 residues. CDR3 coding DNA: TGTGCCAGTAGTATGGGACTGATAGCCAAAAACATTCAGTACTTC. It is translated as CASSMGLIAKNIQYF.

The chain couples TRBV6-6 to TRBJ1-1, with D perhaps TRBD1 (5 bases). The V end was cut by 2 bases, the J end by 3 bases, with 13 bases between. The CDR3 runs 15 residues. CDR1 and CDR2 from the germline V gene are MNHNY and SVGAGI (reference sequence). The DNA of the CDR3 is TGTGCCAGCAGTTACGTTGCCCCGGGGGACACTGAAGCTTTCTTT. The encoded protein is CASSYVAPGDTEAFF.

This chain connects TRBV7-6 to TRBJ2-7; weak D call: TRBD2 (5 bases). Deletions cut 5 bases from V and 1 base from J, with 12 bases between. CDR3 length: 14 residues. CDR1 is SGHVS and CDR2 is FNYEAQ in the germline V gene. The DNA of the CDR3 is TGTGCCAGCAGCCCGATCTCGGGGTCCTACGAGCAGTACTTC. Protein: CASSPISGSYEQYF.

The V gene is TRBV18, the J gene TRBJ2-1; 9 nucleotides align to TRBD1. This CDR3 contains 16 residues. V trimming: 3 bases; J trimming: 2 bases; junction bases outside the gene matches: 5. Germline values: CDR1 KGHSH, CDR2 LQKENI. CDR3 amino acids: CASSPRDRVTYNEQFF. The CDR3 coding sequence is TGTGCCAGCTCACCTCGGGACAGGGTCACCTACAATGAGCAGTTCTTC.

This clone showed up just a few times. The V and J genes are TRBV7-9 and TRBJ1-5; D gene unclear. This CDR3 is built from 12 residues. Germline CDR1 is SEHNR and CDR2 is FQNEAQ (reference sequence). V lost 10 bases and J 4 bases, leaving 11 bases between the germline ends. The CDR3 loop reads CAISEQNQPQHF. In DNA, the CDR3 is TGTGCCATCTCGGAGCAAAATCAGCCCCAGCATTTT.

This clone was seen a single time. The chain uses TRBV7-2 and TRBJ2-3, with D maybe TRBD2 (6 bases). Germline-derived CDR1 and CDR2 are SGHTA and FQGNSA. V was cut by 5 bases and J by 5 bases, with 20 bases left in between. The CDR3 runs to 16 residues. The CDR3 DNA follows: TGTGCCAGCAGCCAAGGTCGTACGGGAGCGGAAGATACGCAGTATTTT. This gives the protein CASSQGRTGAEDTQYF.

CDR3 nucleotide sequence: TGTGCCAGTAGTATCCGGCCGAACTACAATGAGCAGTTCTTC. It is translated as CASSIRPNYNEQFF. V usage is TRBV19 and J usage is TRBJ2-1; D is unclear. The germline V and J ends were trimmed by 3 bases and 3 bases, with 9 bases remaining between them. The CDR3 extends over 14 amino acids. Germline CDR1 reads LNHDA; CDR2 reads SQIVND (reference sequence).

The chain links TRBV9 to TRBJ2-3; 10 positions agree with TRBD2. The CDR3 extends over 15 amino acids. J gave up 2 bases and V 3 bases, and 3 bases lay outside the gene matches. In germline, CDR1 is SGDLS, CDR2 YYNGEE. CDR3 DNA: TGTGCCAGCAGCGCCGGACTAGCGGACACAGATACGCAGTATTTT. Translation gives CASSAGLADTDTQYF.

The rearrangement uses TRBV5-4 and TRBJ2-1; 12 positions match TRBD2. In germline, CDR1 is SGHNT, CDR2 YYREEE (reference sequence). The V and J ends lost 4 bases and 5 bases, in that order; junction bases with no gene match: 7. The CDR3 is made up of 16 amino acids. CDR3 sequence reads: CASSPGTSGPNNEQFF. CDR3 nucleotides: TGTGCCAGCAGCCCGGGGACTAGCGGGCCTAACAATGAGCAGTTCTTC.

The genes are TRBV4-1 and TRBJ1-1, with no clear D. The CDR3 has 14 amino acids. V gave up 3 bases and J gave up 4 bases, with 12 bases separating them. Germline V CDR1 and CDR2: MGHRA, YSYEKL. In nucleotides, the CDR3 is TGCGCCAGCAGCCAGACACGGGAGATCACTGAAGCTTTCTTT. Translating gives CASSQTREITEAFF.

Concerning this clone: The junction and the germline gene differ at one end; a read error may be behind it. Other nucleotide sequences from this sample produce the same CDR3. This chain joins TRBV11-2 and TRBJ2-1; D ambiguous. Germline loops: CDR1 SGHAT, CDR2 FQNNGV. The CDR3 loop spans 12 amino acids. CDR3 nucleotide sequence: TGCGCCAGCAGCTCCTGGGACAATGAGCAGTTCTTC. Translating it yields CASSSWDNEQFF.

The chain recombines TRBV7-2 with TRBJ2-1, with 9 bases aligning to TRBD2. The CDR3 consists of 18 residues. CDR1 is SGHTA, CDR2 FQGNSA, per germline. Losses at the gene ends were 2 bases for V and 1 base for J; bases not matched to a gene: 9. The CDR3 protein is CASSLPSGIARSYNEQFF. The CDR3 nucleotides are TGTGCCAGCAGCTTACCTAGCGGGATCGCTCGGTCCTACAATGAGCAGTTCTTC.